The 2 T cell receptor beta chains below all came from one sample that was sequenced in a study of T cells in tuberculosis. Profiling relied on immunoSEQ multiplex PCR, and the TCRdb table lists in-frame clones only, not all of them. Here the sample spans around 30,000 clones, 90% to 95% being singletons. Time point described: new active TB diagnosis, blood taken before or within 7 days of starting treatment. Sequencing used PBMCs, obtained at tuberculosis diagnosis. The receptors stem from an adult with tuberculosis.

The CDR3 region has the DNA TGTGCCAGCAGTCGTGGGCGTTCACCCCTCCACTTT. Translated, it gives CASSRGRSPLHF. The V call is TRBV6-6, the J call TRBJ1-6; D not certain. The germline V gene has CDR1 MNHNY and CDR2 SVGAGI (reference sequence). The CDR3 is 12 amino acids. V lost 5 bases to trimming and J lost 9 bases, with 8 bases between them.

The rearrangement links TRBV29-1 to TRBJ2-7; 12 bases match TRBD2. Germline trimming cut 6 bases from V and 6 bases from J; bases unmatched to any gene: 6. Germline values: CDR1 SQVTM, CDR2 ANQGSEA. The CDR3 has 13 residues. The chain's CDR3 is CSVRGTSGSEQYF. Here the CDR3 DNA reads TGCAGCGTCAGGGGGACTAGCGGGTCCGAGCAGTACTTC.